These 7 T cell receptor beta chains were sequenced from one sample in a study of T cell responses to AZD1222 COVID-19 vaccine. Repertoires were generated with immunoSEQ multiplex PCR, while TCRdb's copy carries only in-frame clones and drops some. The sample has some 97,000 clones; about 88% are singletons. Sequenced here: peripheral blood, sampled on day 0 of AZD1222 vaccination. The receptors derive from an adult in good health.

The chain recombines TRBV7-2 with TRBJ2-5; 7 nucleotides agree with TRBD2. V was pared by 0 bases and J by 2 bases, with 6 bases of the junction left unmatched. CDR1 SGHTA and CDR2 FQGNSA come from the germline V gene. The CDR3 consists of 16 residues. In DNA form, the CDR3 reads TGTGCCAGCAGCTTAGCTTGGACTAGGATACAAGAGACCCAGTACTTC. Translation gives CASSLAWTRIQETQYF.

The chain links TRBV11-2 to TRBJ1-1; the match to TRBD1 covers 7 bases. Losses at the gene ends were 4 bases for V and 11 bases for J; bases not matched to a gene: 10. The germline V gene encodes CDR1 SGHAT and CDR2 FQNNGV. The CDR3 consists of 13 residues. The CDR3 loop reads CASSSRQGRWAFF. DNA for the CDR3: TGTGCCAGCAGCTCGAGACAGGGCCGATGGGCTTTCTTT.

CDR3 sequence reads: CASSSGSAGNEQFF. The CDR3, as DNA: TGTGCCAGTAGTAGTGGGAGTGCGGGCAATGAGCAGTTCTTC. V is TRBV19 and J is TRBJ2-1; TRBD2 is a possible D gene (5 bases). The germline V gene has CDR1 LNHDA and CDR2 SQIVND (reference sequence). Deletions cut 4 bases from V and 6 bases from J, with 13 bases between. The CDR3 has 14 residues.

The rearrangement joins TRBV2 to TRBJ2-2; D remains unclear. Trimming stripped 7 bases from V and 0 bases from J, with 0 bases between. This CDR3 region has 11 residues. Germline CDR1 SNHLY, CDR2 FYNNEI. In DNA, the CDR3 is TGTGCCAGCACGAACACCGGGGAGCTGTTTTTT. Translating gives CASTNTGELFF. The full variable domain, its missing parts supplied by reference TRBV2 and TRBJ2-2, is EPEVTQTPSHQVTQMGQEVILRCVPISNHLYFYWYRQILGQKVEFLVSFYNNEISEKSEIFDDQFSVERPDGSNFTLKIRSTKLEDSAMYFCASTNTGELFFGEGSRLTVL.

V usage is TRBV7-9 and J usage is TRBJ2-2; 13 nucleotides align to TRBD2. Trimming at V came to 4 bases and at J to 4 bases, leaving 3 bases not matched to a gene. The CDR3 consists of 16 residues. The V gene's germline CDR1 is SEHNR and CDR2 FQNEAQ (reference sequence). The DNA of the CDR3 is TGTGCCAGCAGCTCCCGGACTAGCGGGAGCACCGGGGAGCTGTTTTTT. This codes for CASSSRTSGSTGELFF. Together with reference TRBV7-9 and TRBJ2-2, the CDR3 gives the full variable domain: DTGVSQNPRHKITKRGQNVTFRCDPISEHNRLYWYRQTLGQGPEFLTYFQNEAQLEKSRLLSDRFSAERPKGSFSTLEIQRTEQGDSAMYLCASSSRTSGSTGELFFGEGSRLTVL.

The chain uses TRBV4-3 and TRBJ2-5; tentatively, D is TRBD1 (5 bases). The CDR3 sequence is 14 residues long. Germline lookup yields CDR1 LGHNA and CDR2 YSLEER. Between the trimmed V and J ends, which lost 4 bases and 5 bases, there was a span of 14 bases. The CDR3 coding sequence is TGCGCCAGCAGCCTACATACTAAGGGGGAGACCCAGTACTTC. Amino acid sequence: CASSLHTKGETQYF.

The CDR3 loop is CASSQDRGGEKLFF. The CDR3 coding sequence is TGCGCCAGCAGCCAAGACAGGGGAGGTGAAAAACTGTTTTTT. V gene TRBV4-1 combines with J gene TRBJ1-4; weak D call: TRBD1 (6 bases). The CDR3 is 14 amino acids. Germline V CDR1 and CDR2: MGHRA, YSYEKL. The germline V and J ends were trimmed by 0 bases and 7 bases, with 9 bases remaining between them.